The 30 T cell receptor beta chains presented below share a single source sample, sequenced in a study of blood T cells in healthy people across ages. Then a second PCR, running about 6 to 11 cycles, was carried out with a sample-barcoded 5' primer and a J-beta primer mix. TCRdb redid the calling of the 5' RACE reads with MiXCR, one entry per CDR3 protein. The sample carries roughly 900,000 distinct CDR3 sequences, 29% recorded once. Sequences were obtained from blood. Receptor source: an elderly woman in good health.

The CDR3 is CASSDEGYTEAFF. CDR3 sequence (DNA): TGTGCCAGCAGCGACGAAGGGTACACTGAAGCTTTCTTT. The chain has TRBV9 and TRBJ1-1; D not certain. Germline V gene lookup returns CDR1 SGDLS and CDR2 YYNGEE. The CDR3 consists of 13 residues. Trimming removed 3 bases at V and 3 bases at J, with 9 bases between.

The chain recombines TRBV27 with TRBJ2-1; a possible D gene is TRBD1 (5 bases). Trimming shortened V by 9 bases and J by 0 bases, and 15 bases separated the two germline ends. CDR1 and CDR2 (germline): MNHEY, SMNVEV (reference sequence). This CDR3 is built from 15 residues. The CDR3 is CASSMTVISYNEQFF. Written as DNA, the CDR3 is TGTGCCAGTAGCATGACAGTTATCTCCTACAATGAGCAGTTCTTC.

Concerning this clonotype: A read error may be the cause here, since a much bigger clone is one base away. The chain employs TRBV3-1 and TRBJ2-5; D is possibly TRBD1 (6 bases). There are 13 residues in the CDR3. Per the germline V gene, CDR1 is LGHDT and CDR2 is YNNKEL (reference sequence). Trimming cost V 4 bases and J 11 bases, with 17 bases left between them. CDR3 in DNA: TGTGCCAGCAGCCCGGACAGCGACAATGAGCAGTACTTC. The encoded protein is CASSPDSDNEQYF.

Concerning this clonotype: The missing conserved phenylalanine or tryptophan at the end of this CDR3 makes a read error likely. The V and J genes are TRBV12-3 or TRBV12-4 and TRBJ2-2; a possible D gene is TRBD1 (5 bases). The CDR3 is 14 amino acids. Deletions cut 7 bases from V and 1 base from J, with 10 bases between. The CDR3 loop is CASTIGQNTGELFV. In DNA, the CDR3 is TGTGCCAGCACTATAGGACAGAACACCGGGGAGCTGTTTGTT.

This clonotype was picked up a small number of times. V and J are TRBV12-3 or TRBV12-4 and TRBJ2-2; 8 nucleotides line up with TRBD1. V was clipped by 6 bases and J by 3 bases; unmatched bases: 6. The CDR3 is 15 residues long. CDR3 in amino acids: CASSRRTGHTGELFF. The CDR3 DNA follows: TGTGCCAGCAGCCGGCGGACAGGGCACACCGGGGAGCTGTTTTTT.

This chain connects TRBV12-3 or TRBV12-4 to TRBJ1-1; 8 bases align to TRBD1. V lost 6 bases, J lost 0 bases, and 12 bases stayed unmatched. The CDR3 is 17 residues long. The CDR3 loop reads CASSVDRGFDMNTEAFF. CDR3 bases: TGTGCCAGCAGCGTTGACAGGGGATTTGACATGAACACTGAAGCTTTCTTT.

Details on this clonotype: Possible read error: a much larger clone is one base away. V gene TRBV12-3 or TRBV12-4 combines with J gene TRBJ1-2; a weak D match, TRBD1 (5 bases). The CDR3 has 15 amino acids. With 4 bases removed from V and 0 bases from J, the gap between germline ends came to 12 bases. CDR3 region: CASSYRDGPNYGYTF. The CDR3 DNA reads TGTGCCAGCAGTTACCGGGACGGACCTAACTATGGCTACACCTTC.

This clonotype has more than one count but fewer than ten. The V and J genes are TRBV5-5 and TRBJ1-2; D may be TRBD1 (6 bases). The CDR3 runs 12 residues. Germline V gives CDR1 SGHKS, CDR2 YYEKEE (reference sequence). V lost 6 bases to trimming and J lost 4 bases, with 10 bases between them. The CDR3 DNA reads TGTGCCAGCACCCCGGGGGCCTATGGCTACACCTTC. Translating it yields CASTPGAYGYTF.

This chain connects TRBV21-1 to TRBJ2-7; the tabulated D call, TRBD1, remains unverified against the DNA. TRBV21-1 is recorded as a pseudogene. The CDR3 runs 17 residues. The DNA for the CDR3 is TGTGCCAGCAGAACACCGAGCGGGGGCCCCCTCGACCATGAGCAGTACTTC. Amino acid sequence: CASRTPSGGPLDHEQYF.

The chain combines TRBV5-1 with TRBJ2-5; D gene uncertain. CDR3 length: 14 residues. The germline V gene has CDR1 SGHRS and CDR2 YFSETQ. Trimming removed 4 bases at V and 4 bases at J, with 14 bases between. The DNA of the CDR3 is TGCGCCAGCAGCCCCTCGAACAGTCGAGAGACCCAGTACTTC. Residues: CASSPSNSRETQYF.

Ten or more counts support this clonotype. The genes are TRBV9 and TRBJ2-1, with a tentative D call TRBD1 (6 bases). This CDR3 has 15 amino acids. Germline values: CDR1 SGDLS, CDR2 YYNGEE. V lost 2 bases to trimming and J lost 2 bases, with 11 bases between them. CDR3: CASSVRQDPYNEQFF. The CDR3 DNA is TGTGCCAGCAGCGTTAGACAGGACCCCTACAATGAGCAGTTCTTC.

In this sample, this clonotype turned up many times. The V call is TRBV5-1, the J call TRBJ2-1, with D unresolved. The V gene lost 5 bases and the J gene lost 0 bases, with 12 bases spanning the gap. The CDR3 extends over 15 amino acids. Germline V gives CDR1 SGHRS, CDR2 YFSETQ. DNA for the CDR3: TGCGCCAGCAGGCCTACACCGAGCTCCTACAATGAGCAGTTCTTC. It translates to CASRPTPSSYNEQFF.

This clonotype came up a few times. The chain is built from TRBV7-8 and TRBJ1-2; TRBD1 might be the D (5 bases). From germline, CDR1 is SGHVS and CDR2 FQNEAQ. Trimming removed 3 bases at V and 8 bases at J, with 16 bases between. The CDR3 is 14 residues long. The CDR3 bases are TGTGCCAGCAGCTTTGGCGGGCAGTGGGGGGGCTACACCTTC. Encoded protein: CASSFGGQWGGYTF.

This clonotype was seen at least ten times. This chain connects TRBV9 to TRBJ1-2; D may be TRBD1 (5 bases). Germline V gene data show CDR1 as SGDLS and CDR2 as YYNGEE. The CDR3 is 13 residues long. The V and J ends lost 0 bases and 6 bases respectively, with 9 bases between them. The CDR3 bases are TGTGCCAGCAGCGTAGATGAAGGGGATGGCTACACCTTC. It yields the protein CASSVDEGDGYTF.

This clonotype has a count of ten or more. The chain has TRBV27 and TRBJ2-7, with D possibly TRBD1 on 6 matching bases. CDR3 length equals 13 residues. V lost 8 bases to trimming and J lost 4 bases, with 15 bases between them. The germline V gene encodes CDR1 MNHEY and CDR2 SMNVEV (reference sequence). The CDR3 region has the DNA TGTGCCAGCCGCAACACAGGGCTATACGAGCAGTACTTC. Amino acids: CASRNTGLYEQYF.

Worth noting for this clonotype: A much larger clone sits a single nucleotide away, making a read error possible. V and J are TRBV6-2 or TRBV6-3 and TRBJ2-1; TRBD2 matches 11 bases. The germline V gene has CDR1 MNHEY and CDR2 SVGEGT. The CDR3 is made up of 16 amino acids. The V gene end was trimmed by 7 bases and the J gene end by 13 bases; junction bases not matched to a gene: 18. CDR3 residues: CASTLAGGRYKETQFF. The CDR3 nucleotides are TGTGCCAGCACTTTAGCGGGGGGGCGCTACAAGGAGACCCAGTTCTTC.

This clonotype occurred many times. The chain couples TRBV6-5 to TRBJ2-3; D is possibly TRBD2 (6 bases). V was shortened by 6 bases and J by 6 bases, with 19 bases between the two germline ends. The CDR3 has 15 amino acids. Germline V gene lookup returns CDR1 MNHEY and CDR2 SVGAGI. CDR3 in amino acids: CASRRTTTSPDTQYF. The CDR3 DNA reads TGTGCCAGCAGACGGACTACCACGTCACCGGATACGCAGTATTTT.

This chain uses TRBV5-6 with TRBJ1-2; D possibly corresponds to TRBD1 (6 bases). The CDR3 contains 11 residues. Germline V gene sequence: CDR1 SGHDT, CDR2 YYEEEE. V dropped 2 bases and J dropped 12 bases, with 11 bases sitting between them. The CDR3 protein is CASSFGQRHTF. CDR3 DNA sequence: TGTGCCAGCAGCTTCGGACAGCGCCACACCTTC.

This clonotype appeared many times. This sequence joins TRBV6-2 or TRBV6-3 and TRBJ2-7; TRBD2 matches 12 bases. The CDR3 is made up of 16 amino acids. V lost 7 bases to trimming and J lost 0 bases; unmatched junction nucleotides: 7. Germline V CDR1 and CDR2: MNHEY, SVGEGT. The CDR3 DNA sequence: TGTGCCAGCACCTATATGACTAGCGGGAGCTCCTACGAGCAGTACTTC. Residues: CASTYMTSGSSYEQYF.

In this sample, this clonotype turned up many times. The chain combines TRBV20-1 with TRBJ2-7, with 9 bases fitting TRBD1. V gave up 1 base and J gave up 4 bases; unmatched junction bases: 2. The CDR3 is 13 amino acids. Germline V lookup: CDR1 DFQATT, CDR2 SNEGSKA (reference sequence). CDR3 residues: CSARGDRVYEQYF. For the CDR3, the DNA is TGCAGTGCTAGAGGGGACAGGGTATACGAGCAGTACTTC.

This clonotype was detected ten times or more. The chain has TRBV3-1 and TRBJ2-6, with 14 bases that match TRBD2. The CDR3 has 19 residues. Germline lookup yields CDR1 LGHDT and CDR2 YNNKEL (reference sequence). Germline trimming cut 5 bases from V and 0 bases from J; bases unmatched to any gene: 6. The CDR3 here is CASSSGLAGGPSGANVLTF. The CDR3 bases are TGTGCCAGCAGCTCAGGACTAGCGGGGGGTCCCTCTGGGGCCAACGTCCTGACTTTC.

The CDR3 region has the DNA TGTGCCAGCAGCACTTTTAGCGGCCAGTACAATGAGCAGTTCTTC. Encoded protein: CASSTFSGQYNEQFF. The J gene is TRBJ2-1, the V gene TRBV2, with D possibly matching TRBD2 (6 bases). Germline V gives CDR1 SNHLY, CDR2 FYNNEI. Trimming stripped 6 bases from V and 4 bases from J, with 16 bases between. The CDR3 consists of 15 residues.

V usage is TRBV6-1 and J usage is TRBJ2-2; no clear D gene. Trimming took 0 bases from V and 5 from J, leaving 13 bases between them. Germline-derived CDR1 and CDR2 are MNHNS and SASEGT. The CDR3 contains 16 residues. The DNA of the CDR3 is TGTGCCAGCAGTGAAGCTAGATCAGGCTGGACCGGGGAGCTGTTTTTT. Translated: CASSEARSGWTGELFF.

A remark on this clonotype: A clone one base away is much larger, so this may be a read error. V usage is TRBV4-3 and J usage is TRBJ2-7; D not certain. The CDR3 totals 13 residues. Germline lookup yields CDR1 LGHNA and CDR2 YSLEER. Trimming removed 3 bases from V and 7 bases from J, with 13 bases in between. This chain's CDR3 is CASSQPGYNEQYF. As DNA, the CDR3 is TGCGCCAGCAGCCAGCCCGGCTACAATGAGCAGTACTTC.

In the case of this clonotype: Sequence at one end of the junction differs from germline and may be a read error. V gene TRBV7-2 combines with J gene TRBJ1-2, with a possible D match to TRBD1 (5 bases). CDR1 is SGHTA, CDR2 FQGNSA, per germline. There are 15 residues in the CDR3. The chain's CDR3 is CASSLAPGTDYGHTF. As DNA, the CDR3 is TGTGCCAGCAGCTTAGCTCCGGGGACGGACTATGGCCACACCTTC. The full variable domain, with the rest looked up from reference TRBV7-2 and TRBJ1-2, is GAGVSQSPSNKVTEKGKDVELRCDPISGHTALYWYRQSLGQGLEFLIYFQGNSAPDKSGLPSDRFSAERTGGSVSTLTIQRTQQEDSAVYLCASSLAPGTDYGHTFGSGTRLTVV.

This clonotype was recorded at least ten times. The rearrangement links TRBV29-1 to TRBJ2-5, with D maybe TRBD2 (7 bases). The germline CDR1 and CDR2 sequences are SQVTM and ANQGSEA. Trimming took off 4 bases at V and 4 bases at J, with 13 bases between the two ends. The CDR3 has 13 amino acids. DNA for the CDR3: TGCAGCGTTGGGGGAGGGGGGAGAGAGACCCAGTACTTC. As protein: CSVGGGGRETQYF. Supplemented by reference TRBV29-1 and TRBJ2-5, the full variable domain reads SAVISQKPSRDICQRGTSLTIQCQVDSQVTMMFWYRQQPGQSLTLIATANQGSEATYESGFVIDKFPISRPNLTFSTLTVSNMSPEDSSIYLCSVGGGGRETQYFGPGTRLLVL.

This clonotype was recorded at least ten times. The chain couples TRBV6-2 or TRBV6-3 to TRBJ2-1; TRBD2 agrees at 12 bases. Germline V gene data show CDR1 as MNHEY and CDR2 as SVGEGT. The CDR3 loop spans 14 amino acids. The V gene end was trimmed by 7 bases and the J gene end by 6 bases; junction bases not matched to a gene: 4. CDR3: CASKSSGGGNEQFF. CDR3 in DNA: TGTGCCAGCAAATCTAGCGGGGGGGGCAATGAGCAGTTCTTC.

The chain couples TRBV28 to TRBJ1-5, with 10 positions matching TRBD1. The CDR3 contains 15 residues. Unmatched junction bases numbered 11, after V lost 7 bases and J lost 8 bases. The V gene's germline CDR1 is MDHEN and CDR2 SYDVKM. CDR3 residues: CASTERTGGGKPQHF. The CDR3 DNA follows: TGTGCCAGCACCGAAAGGACAGGGGGGGGAAAGCCCCAGCATTTT.

This clonotype has ten or more counts. This sequence joins TRBV2 and TRBJ2-7, with 9 bases fitting TRBD1. CDR1 SNHLY and CDR2 FYNNEI come from the germline V gene. V was clipped by 2 bases and J by 5 bases; unmatched bases: 7. The CDR3 runs to 15 residues. The CDR3 region has the DNA TGTGCCAGCAGTGAACCCGGGACAGGGATCGACGAGCAGTACTTC. Protein: CASSEPGTGIDEQYF.

The chain couples TRBV7-2 to TRBJ2-7; TRBD2 aligns across 9 bases. J gave up 3 bases and V 4 bases, and 10 bases lay outside the gene matches. The CDR3 totals 16 residues. Looked up from germline, CDR1 is SGHTA and CDR2 is FQGNSA. DNA of the CDR3: TGTGCCAGCAGCTCCCAGACGAGCGGGGGGATCTACGAGCAGTACTTC. It is translated as CASSSQTSGGIYEQYF. The full variable domain, in which reference TRBV7-2 and TRBJ2-7 provide the parts outside the CDR3, is GAGVSQSPSNKVTEKGKDVELRCDPISGHTALYWYRQSLGQGLEFLIYFQGNSAPDKSGLPSDRFSAERTGGSVSTLTIQRTQQEDSAVYLCASSSQTSGGIYEQYFGPGTRLTVT.